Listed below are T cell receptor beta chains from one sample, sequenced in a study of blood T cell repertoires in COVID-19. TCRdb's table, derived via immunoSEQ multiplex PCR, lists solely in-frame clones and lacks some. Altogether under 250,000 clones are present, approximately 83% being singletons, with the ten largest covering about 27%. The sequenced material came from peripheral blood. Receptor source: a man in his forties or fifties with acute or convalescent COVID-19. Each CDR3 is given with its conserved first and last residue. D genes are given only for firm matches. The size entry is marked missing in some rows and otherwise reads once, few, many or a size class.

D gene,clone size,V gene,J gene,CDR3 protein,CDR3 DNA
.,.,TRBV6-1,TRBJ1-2,CASSSTQAYGYTF,TGTGCCAGCAGTTCAACTCAGGCTTATGGCTACACCTTC
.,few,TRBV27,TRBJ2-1,CASSLSSRGARDEQFF,TGTGCCAGCAGTTTATCTTCTCGGGGGGCTAGGGATGAGCAGTTCTTC
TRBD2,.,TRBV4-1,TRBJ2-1,CASSQLPWSGTSGRNEQFF,TGCGCCAGCAGCCAATTACCATGGTCCGGGACTAGCGGGAGAAATGAGCAGTTCTTC
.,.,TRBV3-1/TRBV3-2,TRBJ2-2,CASSPLPGELFF,TGTGCCAGCAGCCCCCTACCCGGGGAGCTGTTTTTT
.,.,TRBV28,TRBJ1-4,CASSRRGGEKLFF,TGTGCCAGCAGCCGACGGGGGGGCGAAAAACTGTTTTTT
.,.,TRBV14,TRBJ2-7,CASSRTRGYEQYF,TGTGCCAGCAGCCGCACACGGGGGTACGAGCAGTACTTC
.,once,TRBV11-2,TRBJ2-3,CASSLNSGSDTQYF,TGTGCCAGCAGCTTAAACTCAGGGTCAGATACGCAGTATTTT
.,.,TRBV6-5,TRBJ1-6,CASRTVFESSPLHF,TGTGCCAGTCGGACAGTTTTCGAGAGTTCACCCCTCCACTTT
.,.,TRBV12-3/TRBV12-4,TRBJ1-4,CASTATGEKLFF,TGTGCCAGCACGGCGACCGGGGAAAAACTGTTTTTT
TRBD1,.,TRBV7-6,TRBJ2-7,CASSLGTGVVGEQYF,TGTGCCAGCAGCCTCGGGACAGGGGTCGTTGGGGAGCAGTACTTC